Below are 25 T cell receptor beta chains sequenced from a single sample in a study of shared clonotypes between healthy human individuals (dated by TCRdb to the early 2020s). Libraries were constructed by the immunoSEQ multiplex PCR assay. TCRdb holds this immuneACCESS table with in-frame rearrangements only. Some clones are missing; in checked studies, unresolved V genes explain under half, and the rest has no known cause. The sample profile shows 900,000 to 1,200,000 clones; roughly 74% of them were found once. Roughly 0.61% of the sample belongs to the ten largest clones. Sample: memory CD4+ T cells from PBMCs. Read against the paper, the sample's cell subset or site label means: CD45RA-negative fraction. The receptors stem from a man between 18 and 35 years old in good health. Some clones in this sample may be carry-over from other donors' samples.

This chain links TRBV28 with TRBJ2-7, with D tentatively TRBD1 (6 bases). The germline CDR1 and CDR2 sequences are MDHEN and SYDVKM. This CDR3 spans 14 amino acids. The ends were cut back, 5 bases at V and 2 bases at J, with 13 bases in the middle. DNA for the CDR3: TGTGCCAGCAGTCTCCAGGGGATCGCCTACGAGCAGTACTTC. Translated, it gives CASSLQGIAYEQYF.

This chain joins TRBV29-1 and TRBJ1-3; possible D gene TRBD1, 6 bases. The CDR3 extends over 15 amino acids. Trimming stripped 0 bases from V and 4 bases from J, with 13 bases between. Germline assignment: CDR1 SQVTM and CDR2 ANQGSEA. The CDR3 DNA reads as TGCAGCGTTGAAGATCTGGCGGGGGCCGGAAACACCATATATTTT. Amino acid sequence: CSVEDLAGAGNTIYF.

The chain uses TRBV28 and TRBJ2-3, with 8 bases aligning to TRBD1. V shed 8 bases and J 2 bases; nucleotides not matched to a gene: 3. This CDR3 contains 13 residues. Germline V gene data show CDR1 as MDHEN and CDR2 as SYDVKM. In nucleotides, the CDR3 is TGTGCCAGCGGGGGACAGGTCACAGATACGCAGTATTTT. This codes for CASGGQVTDTQYF.

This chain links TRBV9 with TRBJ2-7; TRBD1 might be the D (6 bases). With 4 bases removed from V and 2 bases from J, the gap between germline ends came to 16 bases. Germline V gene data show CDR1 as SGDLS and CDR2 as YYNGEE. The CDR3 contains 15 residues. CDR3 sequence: CASSPGAGETYEQYF. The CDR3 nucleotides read TGTGCCAGCAGCCCCGGGGCAGGGGAAACCTACGAGCAGTACTTC.

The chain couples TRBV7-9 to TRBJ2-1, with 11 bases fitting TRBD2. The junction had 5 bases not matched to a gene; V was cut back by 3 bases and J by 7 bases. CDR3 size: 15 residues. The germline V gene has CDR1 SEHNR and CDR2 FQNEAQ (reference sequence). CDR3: CASSFSGRASNEQFF. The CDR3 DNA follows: TGTGCCAGCAGCTTTAGCGGGAGGGCCTCAAATGAGCAGTTCTTC. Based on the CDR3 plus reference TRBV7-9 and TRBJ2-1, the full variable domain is DTGVSQNPRHKITKRGQNVTFRCDPISEHNRLYWYRQTLGQGPEFLTYFQNEAQLEKSRLLSDRFSAERPKGSFSTLEIQRTEQGDSAMYLCASSFSGRASNEQFFGPGTRLTVL.

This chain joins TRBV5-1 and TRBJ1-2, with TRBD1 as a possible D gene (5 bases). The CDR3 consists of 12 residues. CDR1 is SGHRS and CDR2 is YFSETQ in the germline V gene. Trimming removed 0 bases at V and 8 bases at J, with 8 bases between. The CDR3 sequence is CASSLEGRGYTF. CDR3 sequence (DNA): TGCGCCAGCAGCTTGGAGGGGAGGGGCTACACCTTC.

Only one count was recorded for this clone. Written as DNA, the CDR3 is TGTGCCAGCTCACCAACCGACAGTGCAGAGACCCAGTACTTC. Translation: CASSPTDSAETQYF. The chain joins TRBV18 to TRBJ2-5; D possibly corresponds to TRBD1 (5 bases). CDR3 length equals 14 residues. Trimming cost V 2 bases and J 4 bases, with 11 bases left between them. Germline CDR1 reads KGHSH; CDR2 reads LQKENI.

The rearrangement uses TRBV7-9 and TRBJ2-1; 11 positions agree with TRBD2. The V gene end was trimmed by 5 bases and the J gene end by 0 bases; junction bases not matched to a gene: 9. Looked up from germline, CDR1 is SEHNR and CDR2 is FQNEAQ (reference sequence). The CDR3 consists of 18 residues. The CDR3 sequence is CASSPLGLAGSSYNEQFF. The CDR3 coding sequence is TGTGCCAGCAGCCCCCTAGGACTAGCGGGTTCCTCCTACAATGAGCAGTTCTTC.

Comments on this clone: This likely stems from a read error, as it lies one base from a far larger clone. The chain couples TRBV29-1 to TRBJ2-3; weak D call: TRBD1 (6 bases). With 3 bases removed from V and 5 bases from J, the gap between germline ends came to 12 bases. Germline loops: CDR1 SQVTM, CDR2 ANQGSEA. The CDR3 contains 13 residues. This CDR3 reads CSVDQGRRDTQYF. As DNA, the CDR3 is TGCAGCGTTGACCAGGGGCGACGAGATACGCAGTATTTT.

Written as DNA, the CDR3 is TGTGCCACCAGCAGAGGGACTAGCGGAGCTCAAGAGACCCAGTACTTC. It yields the protein CATSRGTSGAQETQYF. The chain carries TRBV15 and TRBJ2-5; 10 bases agree with TRBD2. Germline V gene sequence: CDR1 LNHNV, CDR2 YYDKDF (reference sequence). The CDR3 is 16 residues long. V shed 1 base and J 2 bases; nucleotides not matched to a gene: 4.

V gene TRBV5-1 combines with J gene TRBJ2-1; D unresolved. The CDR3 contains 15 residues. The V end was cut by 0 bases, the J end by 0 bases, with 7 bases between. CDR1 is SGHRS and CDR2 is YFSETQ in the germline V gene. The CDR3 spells CASSLAGLSYNEQFF. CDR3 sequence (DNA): TGCGCCAGCAGCTTGGCGGGCCTCTCCTACAATGAGCAGTTCTTC.

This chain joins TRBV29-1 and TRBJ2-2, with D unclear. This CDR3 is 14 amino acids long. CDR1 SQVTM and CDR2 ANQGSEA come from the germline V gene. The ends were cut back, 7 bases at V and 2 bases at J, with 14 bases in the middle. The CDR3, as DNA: TGCAGCGGGTTATACCAGTTAAACACCGGGGAGCTGTTTTTT. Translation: CSGLYQLNTGELFF.

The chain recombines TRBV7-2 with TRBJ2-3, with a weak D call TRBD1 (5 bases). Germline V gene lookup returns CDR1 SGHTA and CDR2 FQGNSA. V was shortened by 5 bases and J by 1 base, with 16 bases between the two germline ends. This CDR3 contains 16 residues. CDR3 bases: TGTGCCAGCAGCCCCTCGCCAGGGTCGGGCACAGATACGCAGTATTTT. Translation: CASSPSPGSGTDTQYF.

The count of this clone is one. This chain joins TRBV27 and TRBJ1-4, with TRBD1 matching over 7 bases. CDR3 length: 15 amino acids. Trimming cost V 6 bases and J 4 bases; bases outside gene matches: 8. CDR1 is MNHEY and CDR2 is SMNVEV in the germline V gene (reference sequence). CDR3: CASSLLGDSNEKLFF. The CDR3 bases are TGTGCCAGCAGCCTGCTGGGGGACAGTAATGAAAAACTGTTTTTT.

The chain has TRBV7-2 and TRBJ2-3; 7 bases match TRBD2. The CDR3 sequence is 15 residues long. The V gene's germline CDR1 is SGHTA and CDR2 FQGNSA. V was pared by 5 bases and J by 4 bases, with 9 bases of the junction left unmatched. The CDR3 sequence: CASSLATSRADTQYF. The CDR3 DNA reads TGTGCCAGCAGCCTCGCGACTAGCAGGGCAGATACGCAGTATTTT. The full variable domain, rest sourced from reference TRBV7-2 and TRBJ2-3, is GAGVSQSPSNKVTEKGKDVELRCDPISGHTALYWYRQSLGQGLEFLIYFQGNSAPDKSGLPSDRFSAERTGGSVSTLTIQRTQQEDSAVYLCASSLATSRADTQYFGPGTRLTVL.

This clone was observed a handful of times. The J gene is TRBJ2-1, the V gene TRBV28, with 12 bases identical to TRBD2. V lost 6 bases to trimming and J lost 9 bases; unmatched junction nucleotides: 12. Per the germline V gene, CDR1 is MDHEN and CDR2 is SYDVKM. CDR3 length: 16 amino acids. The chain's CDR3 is CASSWLVTSGSSEQFF. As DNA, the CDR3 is TGTGCCAGCAGCTGGTTGGTGACTAGCGGGAGTTCTGAGCAGTTCTTC.

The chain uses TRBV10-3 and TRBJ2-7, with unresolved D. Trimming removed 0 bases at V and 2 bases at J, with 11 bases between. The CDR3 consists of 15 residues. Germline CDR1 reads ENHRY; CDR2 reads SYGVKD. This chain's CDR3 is CAISESMARAYEQYF. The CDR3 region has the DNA TGTGCCATCAGTGAGTCGATGGCCCGCGCCTACGAGCAGTACTTC.

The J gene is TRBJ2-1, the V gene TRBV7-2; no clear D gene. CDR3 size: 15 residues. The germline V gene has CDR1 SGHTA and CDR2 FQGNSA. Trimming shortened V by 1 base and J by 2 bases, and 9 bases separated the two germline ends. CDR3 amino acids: CASSLEATTYNEQFF. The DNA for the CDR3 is TGTGCCAGCAGCTTAGAAGCAACGACCTACAATGAGCAGTTCTTC.

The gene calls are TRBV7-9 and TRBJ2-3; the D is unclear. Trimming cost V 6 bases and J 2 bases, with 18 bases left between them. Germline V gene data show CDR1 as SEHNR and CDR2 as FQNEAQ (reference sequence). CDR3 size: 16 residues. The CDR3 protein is CASSSRTATVTDTQYF. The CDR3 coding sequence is TGTGCCAGCAGTTCCAGGACCGCGACGGTCACAGATACGCAGTATTTT.

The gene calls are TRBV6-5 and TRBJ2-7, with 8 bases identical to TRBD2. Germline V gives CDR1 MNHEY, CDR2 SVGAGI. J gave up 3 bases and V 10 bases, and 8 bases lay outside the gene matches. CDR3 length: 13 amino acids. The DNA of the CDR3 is TGTGCCACATTACGAAGCGGGAGCTACGAGCAGTACTTC. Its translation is CATLRSGSYEQYF.

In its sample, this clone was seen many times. CDR3 sequence reads: CASSQGAGVGTFGEAFF. In DNA form, the CDR3 reads TGCGCCAGCAGCCAAGGGGCGGGGGTAGGGACTTTCGGTGAAGCTTTCTTT. The V call is TRBV4-3, the J call TRBJ1-1; a weak D match, TRBD1 (5 bases). Germline values: CDR1 LGHNA, CDR2 YSLEER. This CDR3 spans 17 amino acids. The V end was cut by 1 base, the J end by 7 bases, with 22 bases between.

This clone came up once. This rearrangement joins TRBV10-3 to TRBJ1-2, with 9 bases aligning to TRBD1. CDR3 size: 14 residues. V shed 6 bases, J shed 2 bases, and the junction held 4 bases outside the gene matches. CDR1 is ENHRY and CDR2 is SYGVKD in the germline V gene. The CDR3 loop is CAIRSDRGNYGYTF. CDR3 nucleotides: TGTGCCATCAGGTCGGACAGGGGAAACTATGGCTACACCTTC.

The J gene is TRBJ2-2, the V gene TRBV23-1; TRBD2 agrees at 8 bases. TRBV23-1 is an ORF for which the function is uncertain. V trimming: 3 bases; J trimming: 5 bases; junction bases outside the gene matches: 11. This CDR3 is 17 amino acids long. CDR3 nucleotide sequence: TGCGCCAGCAGTCACCTCAGCGGGAGCGCCTTGACCGGGGAGCTGTTTTTT. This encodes CASSHLSGSALTGELFF.

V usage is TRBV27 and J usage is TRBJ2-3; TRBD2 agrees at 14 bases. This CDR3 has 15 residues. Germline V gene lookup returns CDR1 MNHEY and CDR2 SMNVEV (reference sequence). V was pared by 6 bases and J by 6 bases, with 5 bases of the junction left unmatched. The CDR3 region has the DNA TGTGCCAGCAGACCCAGGACTAGCGGGAGGGATACGCAGTATTTT. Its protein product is CASRPRTSGRDTQYF.

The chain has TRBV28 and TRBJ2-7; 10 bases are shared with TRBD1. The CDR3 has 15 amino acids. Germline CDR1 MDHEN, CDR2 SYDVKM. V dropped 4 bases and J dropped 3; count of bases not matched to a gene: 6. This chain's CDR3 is CASSWAGTGVYEQYF. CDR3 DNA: TGTGCCAGCAGTTGGGCCGGGACAGGGGTCTACGAGCAGTACTTC.